One and the same sample provided the 26 T cell receptor beta chains below, sequenced in a study of cytomegalovirus exposure and HLA in healthy donors. In the PCR, 60 Vbeta and 13 Jbeta primers were used. TCRdb's table, derived via immunoSEQ multiplex PCR, lists solely in-frame clones and lacks some. In the table there are about 150,000 clones, approximately 61% of which are singletons. The sequenced sample was PBMCs. Every receptor here comes from a human donor in good health.

The chain uses TRBV28 and TRBJ2-5; 8 nucleotides line up with TRBD2. The CDR3 sequence is 16 residues long. Germline V gene sequence: CDR1 MDHEN, CDR2 SYDVKM. Trimming cost V 4 bases and J 4 bases; bases outside gene matches: 11. The CDR3 loop is CASSSPTSETRETQYF. The CDR3 DNA reads as TGTGCCAGCAGTTCACCGACTAGCGAAACCAGAGAGACCCAGTACTTC.

This rearrangement joins TRBV11-3 to TRBJ2-3, with D possibly matching TRBD1 (5 bases). With 1 base removed from V and 0 bases from J, the gap between germline ends came to 14 bases. The CDR3 loop spans 17 amino acids. Per germline, CDR1 SGHNT and CDR2 YENEEA. The CDR3 bases are TGTGCCAGCAGCTTAGGGACATTCCTTTCTAGCACAGATACGCAGTATTTT. This sequence encodes CASSLGTFLSSTDTQYF.

For this clone: One end of the junction varies from germline; a read error may be responsible. The chain recombines TRBV5-1 with TRBJ2-7, with a possible D match to TRBD2 (6 bases). Per germline, CDR1 SGHRS and CDR2 YFSETQ. CDR3 size: 15 residues. CDR3 in DNA: TGCGCCAGCAGCTACTTCGGGGGACGATCCTACGGGCAGTACTTC. It encodes CASSYFGGRSYGQYF.

The chain's CDR3 is CASSDRETQYF. The CDR3, as DNA: TGTGCCAGCAGTGATCGAGAGACCCAGTACTTC. The J gene is TRBJ2-5, the V gene TRBV2; D is uncertain. The CDR3 covers 11 residues. Trimming shortened V by 3 bases and J by 4 bases, and 3 bases separated the two germline ends. CDR1 SNHLY and CDR2 FYNNEI come from the germline V gene.

This clone was detected once. The rearrangement uses TRBV4-1 and TRBJ2-3; unclear D gene. This CDR3 comprises 14 residues. Trimming removed 1 base at V and 3 bases at J, with 8 bases between. Germline V lookup: CDR1 MGHRA, CDR2 YSYEKL. The CDR3 DNA is TGCGCCAGCAGCCAAGCCCAGGCTACAGATACGCAGTATTTT. As protein: CASSQAQATDTQYF.

The chain is built from TRBV27 and TRBJ1-5, with 8 positions matching TRBD1. Germline values: CDR1 MNHEY, CDR2 SMNVEV (reference sequence). The CDR3 is 17 residues long. V was clipped by 0 bases and J by 3 bases; unmatched bases: 7. The DNA for the CDR3 is TGTGCCAGCAGTTTATCGATAGCGACAGGGGTCAATCAGCCCCAGCATTTT. Amino acid sequence: CASSLSIATGVNQPQHF.

This clone appeared a single time. The chain couples TRBV7-3 to TRBJ2-5, with D maybe TRBD1 (6 bases). Trimming stripped 1 base from V and 5 bases from J, with 11 bases between. Germline V CDR1 and CDR2: SGHTA, FQGTGA. This CDR3 comprises 14 residues. CDR3 sequence: CASSLMGQGETQYF. The CDR3 coding sequence is TGTGCCAGCAGCTTAATGGGGCAGGGGGAGACCCAGTACTTC.

The chain uses TRBV20-1 and TRBJ2-5; D call uncertain. Trimming stripped 5 bases from V and 2 bases from J, with 6 bases between. CDR3 length equals 11 residues. In germline, CDR1 is DFQATT, CDR2 SNEGSKA (reference sequence). CDR3 in DNA: TGCAGTGCTCAGAAACAAGAGACCCAGTACTTC. It yields the protein CSAQKQETQYF.

This clone was detected a few times. CDR3 protein: CASSILLGGLAGGETQYF. The CDR3 DNA is TGTGCCAGCAGTATCCTCCTAGGAGGACTAGCGGGAGGAGAGACCCAGTACTTC. This chain joins TRBV27 and TRBJ2-5, with 14 nucleotides matching TRBD2. The CDR3 is 18 residues long. V trimming: 5 bases; J trimming: 4 bases; junction bases outside the gene matches: 12. Germline V lookup: CDR1 MNHEY, CDR2 SMNVEV (reference sequence).

This chain joins TRBV19 and TRBJ1-1; 7 positions match TRBD1. Looked up from germline, CDR1 is LNHDA and CDR2 is SQIVND (reference sequence). CDR3 length: 15 amino acids. V was pared by 6 bases and J by 5 bases, with 12 bases of the junction left unmatched. The CDR3 region is CASSPNDRAGTEAFF. The CDR3 DNA is TGTGCCAGTAGCCCCAATGACAGGGCTGGGACTGAAGCTTTCTTT.

A few counts support this clone. The rearrangement links TRBV28 to TRBJ2-7; TRBD2 is a possible D gene (6 bases). The ends were cut back, 10 bases at V and 0 bases at J, with 19 bases in the middle. The length of the CDR3 is 15 residues. CDR1 and CDR2 from the germline V gene are MDHEN and SYDVKM. The CDR3 nucleotides read TGTGCCATTAACGCATTTCGGGGGAGCTCCTACGAGCAGTACTTC. This encodes CAINAFRGSSYEQYF. Full variable domain (outside the CDR3, taken from reference TRBV28 and TRBJ2-7): DVKVTQSSRYLVKRTGEKVFLECVQDMDHENMFWYRQDPGLGLRLIYFSYDVKMKEKGDIPEGYSVSREKKERFSLILESASTNQTSMYLCAINAFRGSSYEQYFGPGTRLTVT.

The V gene is TRBV28, the J gene TRBJ2-7; 7 positions agree with TRBD2. This CDR3 has 15 residues. Germline V gene sequence: CDR1 MDHEN, CDR2 SYDVKM. The junction had 8 bases not matched to a gene; V was cut back by 4 bases and J by 2 bases. DNA for the CDR3: TGTGCCAGCAGTTCACGTCTAGCGGAGCCCTACGAGCAGTACTTC. Residues: CASSSRLAEPYEQYF.

This clone was seen more than once but under ten times. V and J are TRBV19 and TRBJ2-7; TRBD1 matches 8 bases. The germline V gene has CDR1 LNHDA and CDR2 SQIVND (reference sequence). Trimming cost V 3 bases and J 6 bases; bases outside gene matches: 10. The CDR3 runs to 15 residues. The CDR3 reads CASSISGQGMSEQYF. CDR3 sequence (DNA): TGTGCCAGTAGTATCTCCGGACAGGGAATGAGCGAGCAGTACTTC.

This clone was seen more than once but under ten times. The chain has TRBV19 and TRBJ2-1; TRBD2 matches 12 bases. The CDR3 sequence is 17 residues long. Losses at the gene ends were 4 bases for V and 2 bases for J; bases not matched to a gene: 6. CDR1 is LNHDA, CDR2 SQIVND, per germline (reference sequence). CDR3 protein: CASSKRTSGITYNEQFF. In DNA form, the CDR3 reads TGTGCCAGTAGTAAAAGGACTAGCGGGATTACCTACAATGAGCAGTTCTTC.

This clone showed up just a few times. This chain joins TRBV18 and TRBJ1-1; 12 nucleotides match TRBD1. CDR1 is KGHSH and CDR2 is LQKENI in the germline V gene. Trimming removed 3 bases from V and 1 base from J; junction bases left unmatched: 12. The CDR3 runs to 19 residues. CDR3 sequence reads: CASSPSPGQGAGGNTEAFF. DNA of the CDR3: TGTGCCAGCTCACCGTCTCCGGGACAGGGGGCAGGGGGGAACACTGAAGCTTTCTTT.

V usage is TRBV11-3 and J usage is TRBJ2-3; possible D gene TRBD2, 6 bases. There are 18 residues in the CDR3. Germline V lookup: CDR1 SGHNT, CDR2 YENEEA. Trimming stripped 4 bases from V and 1 base from J, with 21 bases between. The CDR3 region has the DNA TGTGCCAGCAGCTCACGGGTAGCGGAGCGGTGGGGCACAGATACGCAGTATTTT. The encoded protein is CASSSRVAERWGTDTQYF.

The chain uses TRBV18 and TRBJ2-2; 11 nucleotides line up with TRBD2. Losses at the gene ends were 3 bases for V and 0 bases for J; bases not matched to a gene: 6. Germline CDR1 reads KGHSH; CDR2 reads LQKENI. This CDR3 has 18 amino acids. Written as DNA, the CDR3 is TGTGCCAGCTCACCTCGGACTAGCGGGCGTCCGAACACCGGGGAGCTGTTTTTT. Translated: CASSPRTSGRPNTGELFF.

This clone has more than one count but fewer than ten. The V call is TRBV5-6, the J call TRBJ1-4, with 10 bases aligning to TRBD1. CDR1 and CDR2 from the germline V gene are SGHDT and YYEEEE. Trimming cost V 4 bases and J 1 base; bases outside gene matches: 1. The CDR3 is made up of 15 amino acids. CDR3 region: CASSRTGGTNEKLFF. DNA for the CDR3: TGTGCCAGCAGCCGGACAGGGGGAACTAATGAAAAACTGTTTTTT.

This clone was detected only a few times. The genes are TRBV28 and TRBJ1-2; 11 bases are shared with TRBD1. V was clipped by 7 bases and J by 7 bases; unmatched bases: 14. Germline V gene sequence: CDR1 MDHEN, CDR2 SYDVKM. CDR3 size: 16 residues. The CDR3 protein is CASTSPPGTGGGGYTF. The CDR3 DNA reads TGTGCCAGCACTTCTCCTCCCGGGACAGGGGGGGGTGGCTACACCTTC.

The CDR3 loop is CASTRVGNTIYF. The CDR3, as DNA: TGTGCCAGTACCCGGGTCGGAAACACCATATATTTT. The chain carries TRBV19 and TRBJ1-3; D remains ambiguous. The CDR3 extends over 12 amino acids. V was clipped by 7 bases and J by 4 bases, with 8 bases between them. Germline V gene data show CDR1 as LNHDA and CDR2 as SQIVND (reference sequence).

This clone was observed a handful of times. The rearrangement uses TRBV5-1 and TRBJ2-7, with TRBD1 as a possible D gene (6 bases). The CDR3 covers 15 residues. Germline V gives CDR1 SGHRS, CDR2 YFSETQ. The germline V and J ends were trimmed by 4 bases and 0 bases, with 14 bases remaining between them. CDR3 in amino acids: CASSQDSLSSYEQYF. The DNA for the CDR3 is TGCGCCAGCAGCCAGGACAGCCTGAGCTCCTACGAGCAGTACTTC. Full variable domain (rest looked up from reference TRBV5-1 and TRBJ2-7): KAGVTQTPRYLIKTRGQQVTLSCSPISGHRSVSWYQQTPGQGLQFLFEYFSETQRNKGNFPGRFSGRQFSNSRSEMNVSTLELGDSALYLCASSQDSLSSYEQYFGPGTRLTVT.

CDR3 region: CASSSGGGQQETQYF. In nucleotides, the CDR3 is TGTGCCAGCAGCTCGGGTGGGGGACAGCAAGAGACCCAGTACTTC. J is TRBJ2-5 and V is TRBV5-4; TRBD1 agrees at 7 bases. The V gene's germline CDR1 is SGHNT and CDR2 YYREEE (reference sequence). The CDR3 covers 15 residues. After removal of 3 bases from V and 2 bases from J, the junction contained 7 bases not matched to a gene.

CDR3 amino acids: CAISEPGRGGEKLFF. The CDR3 nucleotides are TGTGCCATCAGTGAGCCCGGGAGGGGAGGTGAAAAACTGTTTTTT. The V and J genes are TRBV10-3 and TRBJ1-4; TRBD1 might be the D (5 bases). This CDR3 is 15 amino acids long. The germline gives CDR1 ENHRY, CDR2 SYGVKD. Trimming took 2 bases from V and 7 from J, leaving 14 bases between them.

The V call is TRBV6-5, the J call TRBJ2-1; D is uncertain. The V and J ends lost 8 bases and 2 bases respectively, with 10 bases between them. This CDR3 region has 13 residues. CDR1 and CDR2 (germline): MNHEY, SVGAGI. This CDR3 is CASGGTPYNEQFF. CDR3 sequence (DNA): TGTGCCAGCGGTGGCACGCCCTACAATGAGCAGTTCTTC.

This clone was observed a few times. The junction shows a germline mismatch at one end, possibly a read error. Other DNA sequences of this sample code for an identical CDR3. V gene TRBV6-6 combines with J gene TRBJ2-5; a weak D match, TRBD2 (5 bases). Germline-derived CDR1 and CDR2 are MNHNY and SVGAGI (reference sequence). The CDR3 sequence is 15 residues long. The CDR3 sequence: CASSYSIAYQETQYF. The CDR3, as DNA: TGCGCCAGCAGTTACTCAATAGCGTACCAAGAGACCCAGTACTTC.

This clone was counted only a few times. J is TRBJ1-2 and V is TRBV5-1; 7 bases agree with TRBD1. The germline V gene encodes CDR1 SGHRS and CDR2 YFSETQ. Unmatched junction bases numbered 7, after V lost 4 bases and J lost 1 base. The CDR3 spans 15 residues. The CDR3, as DNA: TGCGCCAGCAGCGCCAGGACAGGCGATAACTATGGCTACACCTTC. Protein product: CASSARTGDNYGYTF.